The source of this T cell receptor beta chain is a study of T cell responses to AZD1222 COVID-19 vaccine. Overall study findings and caveats: CD4 TCRs linked to vaccination spanned spike, dominating at 160-218 and 743-854. Baseline antibody screening turned up just a handful of seropositive AZD1222 recipients. Among the donors, most were white British and more were female, and clonal diversity was possibly underestimated.

Generated by immunoSEQ multiplex PCR, the TCRdb table keeps only in-frame clones and is missing some. Here the sample spans tens of thousands of clones, 70% to 90% being singletons. To note about this clone: What it recognizes is unknown.

Investigators merged groups given second doses at roughly 4 or roughly 12 weeks. This CDR3 has 14 amino acids. Germline CDR1 and CDR2: SGHRS and YFSETQ. V was shortened by 3 bases and J by 1 base, with 10 bases between the two germline ends. The chain has TRBV5-1 and TRBJ1-2; D may be TRBD1 (6 bases). Sequences were derived from peripheral blood, sampled 28 days after the second AZD1222 dose. This receptor was taken from an adult who received the AZD1222 COVID-19 vaccine. CDR3 region: CASSWGHYNYGYTF. In nucleotides, the CDR3 is TGCGCCAGCAGCTGGGGGCACTATAACTATGGCTACACCTTC.